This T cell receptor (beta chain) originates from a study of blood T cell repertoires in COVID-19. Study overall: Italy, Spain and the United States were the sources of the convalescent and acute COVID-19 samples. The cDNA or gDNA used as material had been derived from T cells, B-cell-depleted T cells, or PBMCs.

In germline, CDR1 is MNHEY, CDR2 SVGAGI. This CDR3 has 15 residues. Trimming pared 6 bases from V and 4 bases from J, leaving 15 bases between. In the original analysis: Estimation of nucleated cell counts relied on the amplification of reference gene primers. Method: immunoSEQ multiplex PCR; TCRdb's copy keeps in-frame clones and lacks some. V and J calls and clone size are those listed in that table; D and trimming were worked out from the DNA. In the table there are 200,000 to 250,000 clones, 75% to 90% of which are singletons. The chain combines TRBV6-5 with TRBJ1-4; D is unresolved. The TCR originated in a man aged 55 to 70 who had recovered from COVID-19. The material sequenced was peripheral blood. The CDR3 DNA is TGTGCCAGCAGGTCTGTGAGGGCACTTAATGAAAAACTGTTTTTT. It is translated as CASRSVRALNEKLFF.